These 24 T cell receptor beta chains originate from one sample sequenced in a study of Graves' ophthalmopathy and Graves' hyperthyroidism. The study amplified TCR beta CDR3 regions using RNA transcripts. Scientists carried out first-round RT-PCR using HTBI primers and then a second-round multiplex PCR. TCRdb redid the calling of the multiplex PCR reads with MiXCR, one entry per CDR3 protein. The top ten hold 11% of the sample, which has over a million distinct CDR3 sequences, roughly 35% seen once. The sample was peripheral blood or thyroid tissue (not recorded which). Receptors were obtained from an adult man with Graves' hyperthyroidism.

This clonotype was detected only once. The rearrangement joins TRBV7-9 to TRBJ2-2; 8 nucleotides align to TRBD1. V shed 2 bases, J shed 7 bases, and the junction held 3 bases outside the gene matches. The CDR3 extends over 14 amino acids. Per germline, CDR1 SEHNR and CDR2 FQNEAQ (reference sequence). CDR3 sequence (DNA): TGTGCCAGCAGCTTACAGGGGGCGAACGGGGAGCTGTTTTTT. As protein: CASSLQGANGELFF.

This clonotype has a count of ten or more. The chain is built from TRBV29-1 and TRBJ1-4, with a tentative D call TRBD1 (5 bases). The CDR3 sequence is 14 residues long. Germline lookup yields CDR1 SQVTM and CDR2 ANQGSEA. V gave up 3 bases and J gave up 10 bases, with 18 bases separating them. The CDR3 DNA is TGCAGCGTTGAGCGGGATGGGGGAGGCGGAAAACTGTTTTTT. Its protein product is CSVERDGGGGKLFF.

In this sample, this clonotype turned up many times. The chain employs TRBV5-1 and TRBJ2-2, with a weak D call TRBD1 (6 bases). Germline CDR1 reads SGHRS; CDR2 reads YFSETQ. The CDR3 covers 16 residues. Deletions cut 1 base from V and 0 bases from J, with 10 bases between. CDR3 region: CASSLRTDANTGELFF. The CDR3, as DNA: TGCGCCAGCAGCTTGAGGACAGACGCGAACACCGGGGAGCTGTTTTTT.

V and J are TRBV11-2 and TRBJ2-6, with D unresolved. The CDR3 sequence is 15 residues long. The V gene's germline CDR1 is SGHAT and CDR2 FQNNGV. With 7 bases removed from V and 1 base from J, the gap between germline ends came to 11 bases. Written as DNA, the CDR3 is TGTGCCAGCAACGCTGGGATTTCTGGGGCCAACGTCCTGACTTTC. It encodes CASNAGISGANVLTF.

The sample holds many counts of this clonotype. The V gene is TRBV7-9, the J gene TRBJ2-7; 7 nucleotides line up with TRBD1. V lost 4 bases to trimming and J lost 3 bases; unmatched junction nucleotides: 6. The CDR3 spans 14 residues. The germline CDR1 and CDR2 sequences are SEHNR and FQNEAQ (reference sequence). Here the CDR3 reads CASSSTTGRYEQYF. Here the CDR3 DNA reads TGTGCCAGCAGCTCGACGACAGGGCGCTACGAGCAGTACTTC.

The V and J genes are TRBV24-1 and TRBJ2-6; D gene uncertain. The germline V gene has CDR1 KGHDR and CDR2 SFDVKD. V was cut by 6 bases and J by 3 bases, with 2 bases left in between. The CDR3 consists of 12 residues. The CDR3 sequence is CATSNGANVLTF. In nucleotides, the CDR3 is TGTGCCACCAGTAATGGGGCCAACGTCCTGACTTTC.

The rearrangement links TRBV24-1 to TRBJ1-1; D is ambiguous. Between the trimmed V and J ends, which lost 9 bases and 4 bases, there was a span of 8 bases. Germline CDR1 and CDR2: KGHDR and SFDVKD. CDR3 size: 11 residues. The CDR3 reads CATGWGTEAFF. CDR3 DNA sequence: TGTGCCACCGGATGGGGCACTGAAGCTTTCTTT.

Ten or more counts support this clonotype. The rearrangement joins TRBV7-2 to TRBJ2-5; D uncertain. V was shortened by 1 base and J by 0 bases, with 9 bases between the two germline ends. Looked up from germline, CDR1 is SGHTA and CDR2 is FQGNSA. The CDR3 contains 15 residues. This CDR3 reads CASSLVLGYQETQYF. CDR3 sequence (DNA): TGTGCCAGCAGCTTAGTTTTAGGGTACCAAGAGACCCAGTACTTC.

The sample holds many counts of this clonotype. The V call is TRBV20-1, the J call TRBJ1-5; 7 nucleotides line up with TRBD1. With 3 bases clipped from V and 6 bases from J, the junction kept 8 bases outside the gene matches. The V gene's germline CDR1 is DFQATT and CDR2 SNEGSKA (reference sequence). The CDR3 is made up of 14 amino acids. The CDR3 coding sequence is TGCAGTGCTAGGTCGACAGGGTTGGGTCAGCCCCAGCATTTT. Translating gives CSARSTGLGQPQHF.

The chain is built from TRBV24-1 and TRBJ2-3; D ambiguous. The germline V gene has CDR1 KGHDR and CDR2 SFDVKD. This CDR3 comprises 13 residues. Trimming pared 9 bases from V and 3 bases from J, leaving 12 bases between. In nucleotides, the CDR3 is TGTGCCACCGGGTGGACGGGTACAGATACGCAGTATTTT. It yields the protein CATGWTGTDTQYF.

In the case of this clonotype: Likely a read error: the CDR3 ends without its conserved phenylalanine or tryptophan. This chain uses TRBV5-1 with TRBJ2-7, with TRBD1 matching 10 bases. The CDR3 is 15 amino acids. The germline V gene encodes CDR1 SGHRS and CDR2 YFSETQ. The DNA for the CDR3 is TGTGCCAGCAGCCCCGGGACAGGGGTATCGGGTGAGCAGTACCTC. Amino acids: CASSPGTGVSGEQYL.

Only one count was recorded for this clonotype. The chain employs TRBV9 and TRBJ1-6; 9 bases align to TRBD1. This CDR3 has 14 residues. Germline CDR1 is SGDLS and CDR2 is YYNGEE. V was pared by 0 bases and J by 13 bases, with 5 bases of the junction left unmatched. The CDR3 region has the DNA TGTGCCAGCAGCGTAGAACCACAGGGGGCCCCCCTCCACTTT. This translates into CASSVEPQGAPLHF.

This clonotype was detected a few times. The CDR3 DNA reads as TGTGCCAGCAGTTTGGGGAGGGCCCTGAACACTGAAGCTTTCTTT. Encoded protein: CASSLGRALNTEAFF. The J gene is TRBJ1-1, the V gene TRBV6-5, with unresolved D. The CDR3 consists of 15 residues. V dropped 4 bases and J dropped 0 bases, with 12 bases sitting between them. CDR1 and CDR2 from the germline V gene are MNHEY and SVGAGI.

This clonotype occurred many times. The V and J genes are TRBV29-1 and TRBJ1-1; D unclear. The V end lost 7 bases, the J end lost 1 base, and 13 bases lay between the germline ends. The V gene's germline CDR1 is SQVTM and CDR2 ANQGSEA. There are 13 residues in the CDR3. CDR3 region: CSAEHRQNTEAFF. The DNA of the CDR3 is TGCAGCGCCGAGCATCGACAGAACACTGAAGCTTTCTTT.

This clonotype was observed at least ten times. This chain joins TRBV5-5 and TRBJ1-5; 8 nucleotides line up with TRBD1. V shed 4 bases, J shed 15 bases, and the junction held 12 bases outside the gene matches. The CDR3 totals 13 residues. Germline-derived CDR1 and CDR2 are SGHKS and YYEKEE (reference sequence). The CDR3 DNA reads as TGTGCCAGCAGCCTCGACAGGGGAAAGGGCCTGCATTTT. The encoded protein is CASSLDRGKGLHF.

This clonotype was seen ten or more times. An end of the junction does not agree with germline; a read error may underlie this. The chain carries TRBV2 and TRBJ2-7, with D hard to call. The CDR3 runs 15 residues. The germline CDR1 and CDR2 sequences are SNHLY and FYNNEI. This CDR3 reads CTSSEWDGRRGEQYF. The DNA for the CDR3 is TGTACCAGCAGTGAATGGGATGGCAGGCGAGGCGAGCAGTACTTC.

This clonotype was counted ten times or more. The chain joins TRBV6-1 to TRBJ1-1; no definite D call. Germline-derived CDR1 and CDR2 are MNHNS and SASEGT. This CDR3 contains 13 residues. The germline V and J ends were trimmed by 9 bases and 4 bases, with 15 bases remaining between them. CDR3 sequence reads: CASSYLWGTEAFF. The DNA of the CDR3 is TGTGCCAGTTCTTACCTCTGGGGCACTGAAGCTTTCTTT.

This clonotype has ten or more counts. The chain couples TRBV7-9 to TRBJ1-2; D not resolved. V shed 0 bases and J shed 7 bases, with 15 bases lying between them. The CDR3 totals 15 residues. Germline V lookup: CDR1 SEHNR, CDR2 FQNEAQ (reference sequence). CDR3 region: CASSLARFFGSGYTF. In DNA, the CDR3 is TGTGCCAGCAGCTTAGCGCGTTTCTTTGGGTCTGGCTACACCTTC.

This chain links TRBV6-6 with TRBJ1-2, with D perhaps matching TRBD1 (5 bases). Trimming stripped 7 bases from V and 11 bases from J, with 29 bases between. Looked up from germline, CDR1 is MNHNY and CDR2 is SVGAGI (reference sequence). The CDR3 sequence is 16 residues long. The CDR3 nucleotides are TGTGCCAGCAAGGTTTGGGGCGCGCATAAACAGTTAGGTTACACCTTC. This translates into CASKVWGAHKQLGYTF.

The sample holds many counts of this clonotype. This sequence joins TRBV12-3 or TRBV12-4 and TRBJ1-1; D is perhaps TRBD1 (5 bases). The CDR3 contains 14 residues. Trimming left V 4 bases short and J 0 bases short, with 9 bases between. CDR3 region: CASSWGTLNTEAFF. CDR3 sequence (DNA): TGTGCCAGCAGTTGGGGGACTCTGAACACTGAAGCTTTCTTT.

The CDR3 DNA reads as TGTGCCCCCAGCTACAGGGACTCTGGGGCCAACGTCCTGACTTTC. The encoded protein is CAPSYRDSGANVLTF. V usage is TRBV10-3 and J usage is TRBJ2-6; D is perhaps TRBD1 (6 bases). Trimming took off 11 bases at V and 0 bases at J, with 14 bases between the two ends. Germline loops: CDR1 ENHRY, CDR2 SYGVKD. The CDR3 spans 15 residues.

The chain is built from TRBV29-1 and TRBJ1-2; unclear D gene. Germline CDR1 is SQVTM and CDR2 is ANQGSEA. The ends were cut back, 0 bases at V and 12 bases at J, with 11 bases in the middle. CDR3 size: 11 residues. This chain's CDR3 is CSVEDRTGNTF. For the CDR3, the DNA is TGCAGCGTTGAAGATCGGACGGGAAACACCTTC.

The gene calls are TRBV5-4 and TRBJ2-2; 7 positions match TRBD2. The V gene's germline CDR1 is SGHNT and CDR2 YYREEE (reference sequence). The CDR3 covers 15 residues. The ends lost 3 bases at V and 4 bases at J; junction bases unmatched: 6. CDR3 bases: TGTGCCAGCAGCTATCGGGGCGGGGGCACCGGGGAGCTGTTTTTT. This translates into CASSYRGGGTGELFF.

CDR3 coding DNA: TGTGCCAGCAGTTCGTACAGGGGACGGGATGAAAAACTGTTTTTT. Its translation: CASSSYRGRDEKLFF. The chain is built from TRBV28 and TRBJ1-4; 7 positions match TRBD1. V trimming: 4 bases; J trimming: 6 bases; junction bases outside the gene matches: 8. This CDR3 is built from 15 residues. The germline CDR1 and CDR2 sequences are MDHEN and SYDVKM.